The 5 T cell receptor beta chains below come from one sample, sequenced in a study of CD39 and CD103 CD8 tumor-infiltrating T cells (dated 2018 in TCRdb). Libraries were prepared through the immunoSEQ multiplex PCR assay. What TCRdb holds here is the immuneACCESS table cut down to in-frame rearrangements. Part of the clones is not present; checked against another copy, under half of the missing clones reflect an unresolved V gene, and the others are unexplained. The sample table shows 15,000 to 20,000 clones, and about 90% are seen once. 4.3% of the sample goes to the ten largest clones. Sequenced sample: CD8+ T cells sorted from blood. Taken with the paper, the label for cell subset or site translates to: total memory CD8 T cells (CD45RA-CCR7+/-) from blood or uninvolved lymph node. The receptors come from a human donor with head and neck squamous cell carcinoma.

The chain links TRBV19 to TRBJ1-1; a weak D match, TRBD1 (5 bases). Germline V gene lookup returns CDR1 LNHDA and CDR2 SQIVND (reference sequence). V was cut by 3 bases and J by 5 bases, with 16 bases left in between. This CDR3 region has 15 residues. In DNA form, the CDR3 reads TGTGCCAGTAGTATCTGGGGGTCCGCGGGTACTGAAGCTTTCTTT. Translated, it gives CASSIWGSAGTEAFF.

The DNA for the CDR3 is TGTGCCAGCTCACCACCCTCAGACCGTTTGGGCCGGGAGACCCAGTACTTC. Protein sequence: CASSPPSDRLGRETQYF. The rearrangement uses TRBV18 and TRBJ2-5; no definite D call. V was clipped by 0 bases and J by 5 bases, with 19 bases between them. CDR1 is KGHSH and CDR2 is LQKENI in the germline V gene. CDR3 length: 17 amino acids.

Note on this clone: One junction end does not reproduce the germline sequence, and a read error may be involved. The V gene is TRBV15, the J gene TRBJ2-7; 7 positions match TRBD1. Germline assignment: CDR1 LNHNV and CDR2 YYDKDF (reference sequence). This CDR3 is 14 amino acids long. The CDR3 nucleotides are TGTGCCACCAGCAGCCCCGGGACAGCCCTAGAGCCGTACTTC. Translating gives CATSSPGTALEPYF.

V is TRBV7-3 and J is TRBJ2-1, with 7 bases lining up with TRBD1. Germline V gives CDR1 SGHTA, CDR2 FQGTGA. With 5 bases clipped from V and 5 bases from J, the junction kept 3 bases outside the gene matches. The CDR3 is 13 residues long. The chain's CDR3 is CASSPTGDNEQFF. CDR3 bases: TGTGCCAGCAGCCCCACAGGGGACAATGAGCAGTTCTTC. Filled out from reference TRBV7-3 and TRBJ2-1, the complete variable domain reads GAGVSQTPSNKVTEKGKYVELRCDPISGHTALYWYRQSLGQGPEFLIYFQGTGAADDSGLPNDRFFAVRPEGSVSTLKIQRTERGDSAVYLCASSPTGDNEQFFGPGTRLTVL.

This clone was observed a few times. The chain combines TRBV7-9 with TRBJ2-6; a possible D gene is TRBD1 (6 bases). This CDR3 is built from 14 residues. Trimming removed 6 bases at V and 4 bases at J, with 10 bases between. Germline V gene lookup returns CDR1 SEHNR and CDR2 FQNEAQ (reference sequence). The DNA for the CDR3 is TGTGCCAGCAGTACAGGGTCCGGGGCCAACGTCCTGACTTTC. It codes for CASSTGSGANVLTF.